The next 22 T cell receptor beta chains were all read from a single sample in a study of cytomegalovirus exposure and HLA in healthy donors. PCR involved 60 Vbeta and 13 Jbeta primers. Measured with immunoSEQ multiplex PCR; TCRdb has only the in-frame clones, and not every one. Here the sample spans roughly 130,000 clones, around 73% being singletons. Sequencing used PBMCs. The receptors here all came from a woman aged 40-49 years in good health and CMV-seronegative.

This sequence joins TRBV27 and TRBJ1-5, with D uncertain. With 6 bases removed from V and 6 bases from J, the gap between germline ends came to 12 bases. From germline, CDR1 is MNHEY and CDR2 SMNVEV (reference sequence). The CDR3 is 13 residues long. The CDR3 protein is CASSLAGSQPQHF. The CDR3 DNA reads TGTGCCAGCAGCCTTGCTGGTAGTCAGCCCCAGCATTTT.

The rearrangement links TRBV7-9 to TRBJ1-5; possibly TRBD1 for D (6 bases). Germline CDR1 SEHNR, CDR2 FQNEAQ (reference sequence). Between the trimmed V and J ends, which lost 8 bases and 7 bases, there was a span of 21 bases. This CDR3 has 15 residues. The DNA for the CDR3 is TGTGCCAGCCCCAACAGGGTCGATACCTTGCAGCCCCAGCATTTT. This codes for CASPNRVDTLQPQHF.

CDR3 region: CASHTRGYTDTQYF. CDR3 DNA sequence: TGTGCCAGCCACACCAGGGGGTACACAGATACGCAGTATTTT. The chain employs TRBV7-8 and TRBJ2-3; TRBD1 matches 7 bases. This CDR3 contains 14 residues. Unmatched junction bases numbered 7, after V lost 8 bases and J lost 2 bases. Germline V gene sequence: CDR1 SGHVS, CDR2 FQNEAQ.

This rearrangement joins TRBV5-6 to TRBJ2-1; 9 nucleotides line up with TRBD1. J lost 6 bases, V lost 4 bases, and 8 bases had no gene match. This CDR3 spans 15 amino acids. The germline V gene encodes CDR1 SGHDT and CDR2 YYEEEE. The CDR3 here is CASSIGQGRSNEQFF. Here the CDR3 DNA reads TGTGCCAGCAGCATAGGACAGGGGAGGTCCAATGAGCAGTTCTTC.

This clone occurred a few times. The chain recombines TRBV4-3 with TRBJ1-2, with TRBD1 identical over 9 bases. Losses at the gene ends were 1 base for V and 4 bases for J; bases not matched to a gene: 10. This CDR3 has 17 amino acids. The germline CDR1 and CDR2 sequences are LGHNA and YSLEER. As DNA, the CDR3 is TGCGCCAGCAGCCAAGGTGGGAACAGGGGGCGCATCTATGGCTACACCTTC. It is translated as CASSQGGNRGRIYGYTF.

CDR3 nucleotides: TGTGCCAGCAGCTTCGGGACAGGGAGGGTCAATGAGCAGTTCTTC. Encoded protein: CASSFGTGRVNEQFF. The rearrangement joins TRBV5-4 to TRBJ2-1; TRBD1 aligns across 9 bases. CDR1 SGHNT and CDR2 YYREEE come from the germline V gene (reference sequence). V dropped 2 bases and J dropped 6; count of bases not matched to a gene: 6. The CDR3 spans 15 residues.

The chain uses TRBV10-3 and TRBJ2-1, with D perhaps TRBD2 (5 bases). Trimming stripped 2 bases from V and 6 bases from J, with 14 bases between. The CDR3 runs 15 residues. Germline V gene lookup returns CDR1 ENHRY and CDR2 SYGVKD. The CDR3 region has the DNA TGTGCCATCAGTGAGGGCCTAGCAAGCGGCAATGAGCAGTTCTTC. This sequence encodes CAISEGLASGNEQFF.

The rearrangement links TRBV28 to TRBJ1-4; 10 bases line up with TRBD1. The germline V gene encodes CDR1 MDHEN and CDR2 SYDVKM. V lost 4 bases to trimming and J lost 8 bases; unmatched junction nucleotides: 13. The CDR3 has 17 amino acids. The CDR3 region is CASSSVPGQGMGEKLFF. The CDR3 bases are TGTGCCAGCAGTTCAGTCCCGGGACAGGGGATGGGCGAAAAACTGTTTTTT.

This chain links TRBV5-4 with TRBJ1-2; 9 bases align to TRBD1. J was trimmed by 2 bases and V by 5 bases; bases with no gene match: 7. Germline V CDR1 and CDR2: SGHNT, YYREEE (reference sequence). The CDR3 extends over 15 amino acids. In nucleotides, the CDR3 is TGTGCCAGCAGTCGGACAGGGGTGATAAACTATGGCTACACCTTC. Encoded protein: CASSRTGVINYGYTF.

V usage is TRBV9 and J usage is TRBJ1-1; D possibly corresponds to TRBD1 (6 bases). The length of the CDR3 is 14 residues. CDR1 is SGDLS, CDR2 YYNGEE, per germline. V was pared by 0 bases and J by 3 bases, with 9 bases between. The CDR3 sequence: CASSVGHRDTEAFF. The CDR3 DNA follows: TGTGCCAGCAGCGTAGGGCACAGGGACACTGAAGCTTTCTTT.

The genes are TRBV11-2 and TRBJ2-3, with D possibly TRBD1 on 5 matching bases. Germline-derived CDR1 and CDR2 are SGHAT and FQNNGV. The V and J ends lost 6 bases and 4 bases respectively, with 14 bases between them. CDR3 length equals 14 residues. In DNA, the CDR3 is TGTGCCAGCAGACGCAGGGTTGTGGCAGATACGCAGTATTTT. As protein: CASRRRVVADTQYF.

The chain carries TRBV10-3 and TRBJ1-1, with D maybe TRBD1 (6 bases). Trimming removed 4 bases from V and 3 bases from J, with 18 bases in between. The CDR3 covers 16 residues. CDR1 and CDR2 from the germline V gene are ENHRY and SYGVKD. CDR3 DNA: TGTGCCATCAGTGCCCAGAAGGGGGTTGGTGACACTGAAGCTTTCTTT. Its protein product is CAISAQKGVGDTEAFF.

The chain uses TRBV7-9 and TRBJ2-3, with a weak D call TRBD1 (6 bases). Germline values: CDR1 SEHNR, CDR2 FQNEAQ (reference sequence). V lost 4 bases, J lost 8 bases, and 22 bases lay in between. The CDR3 runs 16 residues. DNA of the CDR3: TGTGCCAGCAGCTCCAATCTACCTGGACAGACGCGTACGCAGTATTTT. Amino acids: CASSSNLPGQTRTQYF.

CDR3 DNA sequence: TGTGCCAGCAGTGAACAGACAGCGAATCAGCCCCAGCATTTT. It encodes CASSEQTANQPQHF. V is TRBV6-1 and J is TRBJ1-5; D may be TRBD1 (5 bases). The V gene's germline CDR1 is MNHNS and CDR2 SASEGT. The V end was cut by 2 bases, the J end by 4 bases, with 9 bases between. This CDR3 has 14 amino acids.

This clone was seen more than once but under ten times. The chain has TRBV6-5 and TRBJ2-7, with 7 bases matching TRBD2. The junction had 7 bases not matched to a gene; V was cut back by 2 bases and J by 3 bases. The CDR3 length is 15 residues. CDR1 MNHEY and CDR2 SVGAGI come from the germline V gene. CDR3 bases: TGTGCCAGCAGTTACGGGGGGGTTTCGGTCTACGAGCAGTACTTC. Translation gives CASSYGGVSVYEQYF.

The chain has TRBV13 and TRBJ1-2; 9 bases align to TRBD1. CDR1 is PRHDT and CDR2 is FYEKMQ in the germline V gene (reference sequence). V was pared by 5 bases and J by 6 bases, with 7 bases of the junction left unmatched. The CDR3 runs 14 residues. The CDR3 DNA reads as TGTGCCAGCAGCCGAGCGAGGACAGGGGATGGCTACACCTTC. This gives the protein CASSRARTGDGYTF.

This clone was recorded a few times. The genes are TRBV4-1 and TRBJ2-5, with TRBD1 identical over 9 bases. V lost 0 bases and J lost 5; bases outside the gene matches: 4. CDR1 is MGHRA and CDR2 is YSYEKL in the germline V gene. This CDR3 contains 15 residues. In nucleotides, the CDR3 is TGCGCCAGCAGCCAAGAGGGACAGGGTAGGGAGACCCAGTACTTC. This sequence encodes CASSQEGQGRETQYF.

As for this clone: The same CDR3 arises from other DNA sequences in this sample as well. The chain uses TRBV6-5 and TRBJ1-1; a weak D match, TRBD1 (5 bases). The V end was cut by 5 bases, the J end by 4 bases, with 11 bases between. The CDR3 totals 13 residues. The V gene's germline CDR1 is MNHEY and CDR2 SVGAGI. The CDR3 bases are TGTGCCAGCAGTCCCGGCGGGGGCACTGAAGCTTTCTTT. Translated, it gives CASSPGGGTEAFF.

The chain has TRBV9 and TRBJ1-1; D may be TRBD1 (6 bases). V lost 3 bases and J 6 bases, leaving 18 bases between the germline ends. Germline V CDR1 and CDR2: SGDLS, YYNGEE. CDR3 size: 15 residues. The CDR3 DNA is TGTGCCAGCAGCGCAACGGGACACCAAGTGTCTGAAGCTTTCTTT. Residues: CASSATGHQVSEAFF. The full variable domain, its missing parts supplied by reference TRBV9 and TRBJ1-1, is DSGVTQTPKHLITATGQRVTLRCSPRSGDLSVYWYQQSLDQGLQFLIQYYNGEERAKGNILERFSAQQFPDLHSELNLSSLELGDSALYFCASSATGHQVSEAFFGQGTRLTVV.

The CDR3 sequence: CASSHIPMTSAPYEQYF. The CDR3 coding sequence is TGCGCCAGCAGCCACATTCCAATGACTAGCGCACCCTACGAGCAGTACTTC. V usage is TRBV4-1 and J usage is TRBJ2-7, with 8 bases lining up with TRBD2. The CDR3 totals 17 residues. The ends lost 3 bases at V and 2 bases at J; junction bases unmatched: 12. Looked up from germline, CDR1 is MGHRA and CDR2 is YSYEKL.

This sequence joins TRBV27 and TRBJ2-6; D might be TRBD2 (6 bases). Trimming left V 0 bases short and J 1 base short, with 7 bases between. The CDR3 spans 16 residues. Germline V gene data show CDR1 as MNHEY and CDR2 as SMNVEV (reference sequence). The CDR3 is CASSLSGGSGANVLTF. In nucleotides, the CDR3 is TGTGCCAGCAGTTTATCGGGGGGTTCTGGGGCCAACGTCCTGACTTTC.

The V and J genes are TRBV7-9 and TRBJ1-2; 9 bases line up with TRBD1. There are 16 residues in the CDR3. The junction had 10 bases not matched to a gene; V was cut back by 4 bases and J by 4 bases. The germline V gene encodes CDR1 SEHNR and CDR2 FQNEAQ (reference sequence). Here the CDR3 DNA reads TGTGCCAGCAGCTCAGTATGGACAGGGGATTTCTATGGCTACACCTTC. It is translated as CASSSVWTGDFYGYTF.